A single sample gave rise to the 16 T cell receptor beta chains below, sequenced in a study of blood T cells in healthy people across ages. Combining a sample-barcoded 5' primer with a J-beta primer mix, a second PCR ran for 7 to 11 cycles. TCRdb analysed the 5' RACE reads with MiXCR anew, one entry per CDR3 protein. The sample lists roughly 1,500,000 distinct CDR3 sequences, roughly 45% occurring once. Specimen: blood. These TCRs come from a woman between 18 and 29 years old in good health.

This clonotype turned up a few times. The chain has TRBV12-3 or TRBV12-4 and TRBJ1-1; maybe TRBD1 (6 bases). This CDR3 is 14 amino acids long. Trimming took off 8 bases at V and 0 bases at J, with 13 bases between the two ends. CDR3 loop: CASGPDSLNTEAFF. As DNA, the CDR3 is TGTGCCAGCGGCCCGGACAGTTTGAACACTGAAGCTTTCTTT.

This clonotype has just a few counts. The V and J genes are TRBV6-5 and TRBJ2-7; 7 nucleotides line up with TRBD1. CDR1 and CDR2 (germline): MNHEY, SVGAGI. The V and J ends lost 9 bases and 4 bases, in that order; junction bases with no gene match: 9. The CDR3 sequence is 13 residues long. The CDR3 sequence is CARDRDSTYEQYF. CDR3 DNA sequence: TGTGCCAGGGACCGGGACAGTACGTACGAGCAGTACTTC.

Turning to this clonotype: At one end the junction does not follow the germline gene, possibly because of a read error. The rearrangement links TRBV4-2 to TRBJ2-1; no clear D gene. This CDR3 is built from 15 residues. CDR1 and CDR2 from the germline V gene are LGHNA and YNFKEQ. For the CDR3, the DNA is TGTGCCATCAGCCTCCACTACCGAGAGGAGAAAGAGCAGTTCTTC. Translating it yields CAISLHYREEKEQFF.

The J gene is TRBJ1-2, the V gene TRBV6-5, with D perhaps TRBD1 (5 bases). The CDR3 spans 13 residues. V gave up 3 bases and J gave up 4 bases, with 9 bases separating them. The V gene's germline CDR1 is MNHEY and CDR2 SVGAGI. CDR3 nucleotide sequence: TGTGCCAGCAGTTATCGGCAGGGCTATGGCTACACCTTC. Amino acids: CASSYRQGYGYTF.

There are a few counts of this clonotype. J is TRBJ2-1 and V is TRBV5-6, with 12 positions matching TRBD2. Germline values: CDR1 SGHDT, CDR2 YYEEEE. Trimming at V came to 0 bases and at J to 6 bases, leaving 7 bases not matched to a gene. CDR3 length: 17 amino acids. CDR3: CASSLARLAGEGNEQFF. DNA of the CDR3: TGTGCCAGCAGCTTGGCCCGACTAGCGGGAGAAGGCAATGAGCAGTTCTTC.

The chain couples TRBV5-1 to TRBJ2-3, with D hard to call. The germline V gene has CDR1 SGHRS and CDR2 YFSETQ. CDR3 length: 13 residues. Trimming took off 4 bases at V and 6 bases at J, with 12 bases between the two ends. DNA of the CDR3: TGCGCCAGCAGCGTTCTCCCTGAGGATACGCAGTATTTT. It translates to CASSVLPEDTQYF. Based on the CDR3 plus reference TRBV5-1 and TRBJ2-3, the full variable domain is KAGVTQTPRYLIKTRGQQVTLSCSPISGHRSVSWYQQTPGQGLQFLFEYFSETQRNKGNFPGRFSGRQFSNSRSEMNVSTLELGDSALYLCASSVLPEDTQYFGPGTRLTVL.

The chain recombines TRBV10-3 with TRBJ2-1; no firm D call. Germline V lookup: CDR1 ENHRY, CDR2 SYGVKD. V was pared by 3 bases and J by 7 bases, with 7 bases between. This CDR3 has 12 residues. For the CDR3, the DNA is TGTGCCATCAGTGATGTGCGGAATGAGCAGTTCTTC. The encoded protein is CAISDVRNEQFF.

V gene TRBV29-1 combines with J gene TRBJ2-5; TRBD2 might be the D (5 bases). The CDR3 totals 14 residues. Germline-derived CDR1 and CDR2 are SQVTM and ANQGSEA. Trimming removed 0 bases from V and 3 bases from J, with 11 bases in between. CDR3 nucleotide sequence: TGCAGCGTTGAAGATGCGGGCAGAGAAGAGACCCAGTACTTC. Its translation is CSVEDAGREETQYF.

This clonotype was observed at least ten times. The chain couples TRBV4-2 to TRBJ2-2; D remains unclear. CDR3 size: 13 residues. Germline V CDR1 and CDR2: LGHNA, YNFKEQ. V was pared by 4 bases and J by 1 base, with 4 bases between. The CDR3 loop reads CASSPLNTGELFF. Written as DNA, the CDR3 is TGTGCCAGCAGCCCCTTGAACACCGGGGAGCTGTTTTTT.

The genes are TRBV18 and TRBJ1-1; TRBD1 might be the D (5 bases). This CDR3 comprises 13 residues. Germline loops: CDR1 KGHSH, CDR2 LQKENI. V was clipped by 2 bases and J by 11 bases, with 15 bases between them. CDR3 amino acids: CASSPMTEQGAFF. The CDR3 DNA follows: TGTGCCAGCTCACCAATGACAGAACAAGGGGCTTTCTTT.

This clonotype came up once. This chain links TRBV2 with TRBJ2-6; 8 bases match TRBD1. The germline gives CDR1 SNHLY, CDR2 FYNNEI. V shed 8 bases, J shed 3 bases, and the junction held 3 bases outside the gene matches. This CDR3 has 14 amino acids. The CDR3 reads CASPTGVGANVLTF. Written as DNA, the CDR3 is TGTGCCAGCCCGACAGGGGTTGGGGCCAACGTCCTGACTTTC.

This clonotype has only a few counts. The chain employs TRBV5-1 and TRBJ1-2; 7 bases are shared with TRBD1. The CDR3 sequence is 15 residues long. Germline V gene lookup returns CDR1 SGHRS and CDR2 YFSETQ. Trimming removed 0 bases from V and 2 bases from J; junction bases left unmatched: 4. This CDR3 reads CASSLVGGQNYGYTF. CDR3 sequence (DNA): TGCGCCAGCAGCTTGGTGGGGGGACAGAACTATGGCTACACCTTC. The entire variable domain, with the rest obtained from reference TRBV5-1 and TRBJ1-2, is as follows: KAGVTQTPRYLIKTRGQQVTLSCSPISGHRSVSWYQQTPGQGLQFLFEYFSETQRNKGNFPGRFSGRQFSNSRSEMNVSTLELGDSALYLCASSLVGGQNYGYTFGSGTRLTVV.

The rearrangement links TRBV6-6 to TRBJ1-2; no firm D call. The germline V and J ends were trimmed by 7 bases and 5 bases, with 8 bases remaining between them. CDR1 is MNHNY, CDR2 SVGAGI, per germline (reference sequence). The CDR3 runs 11 residues. The CDR3 protein is CASNYLYGYTF. The CDR3 region has the DNA TGTGCCAGCAATTATCTGTATGGCTACACCTTC.

V gene TRBV20-1 combines with J gene TRBJ2-1, with 11 bases that match TRBD2. The V segment lost 5 bases and the J segment 4 bases; nucleotides outside the gene matches: 4. CDR3 size: 14 residues. Germline CDR1 reads DFQATT; CDR2 reads SNEGSKA (reference sequence). The CDR3 DNA sequence: TGCAGTGCTTGTAGCGGGAGGGAATACAATGAGCAGTTCTTC. Translated: CSACSGREYNEQFF.

This chain uses TRBV11-1 with TRBJ2-7, with D perhaps matching TRBD1 (5 bases). Germline loops: CDR1 SGHAT, CDR2 FQDESV (reference sequence). With 9 bases removed from V and 1 base from J, the gap between germline ends came to 19 bases. This CDR3 has 15 residues. The CDR3 here is CASSWTQGGSYEQYF. The CDR3 coding sequence is TGTGCCAGTTCTTGGACCCAGGGCGGATCCTACGAGCAGTACTTC.

This clonotype was seen repeatedly, ten times or more. The chain links TRBV5-1 to TRBJ2-1, with 9 bases that match TRBD2. V trimming: 2 bases; J trimming: 8 bases; junction bases outside the gene matches: 14. Germline V lookup: CDR1 SGHRS, CDR2 YFSETQ. The CDR3 length is 17 residues. The CDR3 loop is CASSLWGLGLAVDEQFF. In DNA form, the CDR3 reads TGCGCCAGCAGCTTATGGGGGTTGGGACTAGCAGTCGATGAGCAGTTCTTC.